A single sample gave rise to the 24 T cell receptor beta chains below, sequenced in a study of blood T cell repertoires in COVID-19. Only in-frame clones appear in the TCRdb table, and some are missing; sequencing was by immunoSEQ multiplex PCR. This table has some 130,000 clones, 79% appearing once. Sequenced input: peripheral blood. The receptors originated from a woman of 80 years or more with acute or convalescent COVID-19.

About this clone: The sample holds other DNA sequences that translate to the same CDR3. The chain uses TRBV7-2 and TRBJ2-3, with 13 bases that match TRBD2. The length of the CDR3 is 16 residues. V was pared by 4 bases and J by 1 base, with 2 bases of the junction left unmatched. CDR1 and CDR2 from the germline V gene are SGHTA and FQGNSA. In nucleotides, the CDR3 is TGTGCCAGCAGCTCGGGGACTAGCGGGGGCACAGATACGCAGTATTTT. Residues: CASSSGTSGGTDTQYF.

The chain couples TRBV5-8 to TRBJ2-5; D perhaps matches TRBD2 (5 bases). V shed 4 bases and J shed 1 base, with 11 bases lying between them. Germline lookup yields CDR1 SGHTS and CDR2 YDEGEE. The CDR3 runs 14 residues. The CDR3 loop is CASSRGFLQETQYF. CDR3 DNA sequence: TGTGCCAGCAGCCGGGGTTTCCTCCAAGAGACCCAGTACTTC.

The gene calls are TRBV2 and TRBJ1-5; 7 bases align to TRBD1. Per the germline V gene, CDR1 is SNHLY and CDR2 is FYNNEI. The junction had 8 bases not matched to a gene; V was cut back by 6 bases and J by 3 bases. CDR3 size: 15 residues. CDR3 coding DNA: TGTGCCAGCAGACCAAGGACAGGCACCAATCAGCCCCAGCATTTT. It codes for CASRPRTGTNQPQHF.

The V gene is TRBV3-1 (or the pseudogene TRBV3-2), the J gene TRBJ1-5; perhaps TRBD1 as D (5 bases). The V gene's germline CDR1 is LGHDT and CDR2 YNNKEL (reference sequence). The CDR3 is 14 residues long. Trimming took off 4 bases at V and 6 bases at J, with 13 bases between the two ends. The CDR3 sequence: CASSLGRDFQPQHF. In nucleotides, the CDR3 is TGTGCCAGCAGCCTCGGACGGGACTTTCAGCCCCAGCATTTT.

The chain uses TRBV3-1 (or the pseudogene TRBV3-2) and TRBJ2-7, with TRBD1 matching 9 bases. This CDR3 spans 15 amino acids. Unmatched junction bases numbered 8, after V lost 2 bases and J lost 6 bases. Germline-derived CDR1 and CDR2 are LGHDT and YNNKEL (reference sequence). The CDR3 sequence is CASSQWVTGGVEQYF. DNA of the CDR3: TGTGCCAGCAGCCAATGGGTGACAGGGGGAGTCGAGCAGTACTTC.

The chain carries TRBV6-5 and TRBJ1-6; unclear D gene. The CDR3 loop spans 15 amino acids. V was cut by 6 bases and J by 6 bases, with 15 bases left in between. Looked up from germline, CDR1 is MNHEY and CDR2 is SVGAGI. In DNA, the CDR3 is TGTGCCAGCAGCGTCGGACTTCCGCTTAATTCACCCCTCCACTTT. This encodes CASSVGLPLNSPLHF.

This chain's CDR3 is CASSLGAVKETQYF. The CDR3 DNA sequence: TGTGCCAGCAGCTTGGGGGCAGTGAAAGAGACCCAGTACTTC. The chain employs TRBV5-8 and TRBJ2-5; D gene uncertain. The length of the CDR3 is 14 residues. V lost 0 bases to trimming and J lost 3 bases, with 9 bases between them. The germline V gene encodes CDR1 SGHTS and CDR2 YDEGEE.

V is TRBV19 and J is TRBJ1-4; possible D gene TRBD1, 6 bases. V lost 4 bases, J lost 2 bases, and 11 bases lay in between. Per germline, CDR1 LNHDA and CDR2 SQIVND (reference sequence). The CDR3 runs to 15 residues. CDR3 sequence: CASSTIRGTNEKLFF. The CDR3, as DNA: TGTGCCAGTAGTACGATTAGGGGGACTAATGAAAAACTGTTTTTT.

The V and J genes are TRBV11-2 and TRBJ2-3; no clear D. The CDR3 extends over 14 amino acids. Germline loops: CDR1 SGHAT, CDR2 FQNNGV. Trimming took 5 bases from V and 5 from J, leaving 14 bases between them. The CDR3 DNA is TGTGCCAGCAGCGCCATTCTTGGCGGAGATACGCAGTATTTT. This translates into CASSAILGGDTQYF.

This chain joins TRBV7-2 and TRBJ2-7; TRBD2 matches at 7 bases. The germline gives CDR1 SGHTA, CDR2 FQGNSA. The trim removed 5 bases at V and 1 base at J, leaving 11 bases unmatched. The CDR3 extends over 16 amino acids. CDR3 in amino acids: CASSPIAGRGSYEQYF. The CDR3 coding sequence is TGTGCCAGCAGCCCTATAGCGGGCCGGGGTTCCTACGAGCAGTACTTC.

CDR3 in amino acids: CASSLTGVNSPLHF. DNA for the CDR3: TGCGCCAGCAGCTTGACAGGGGTCAATTCACCCCTCCACTTT. The chain is built from TRBV5-1 and TRBJ1-6; TRBD1 aligns across 7 bases. This CDR3 has 14 residues. With 1 base clipped from V and 7 bases from J, the junction kept 2 bases outside the gene matches. Germline lookup yields CDR1 SGHRS and CDR2 YFSETQ.

This clone turned up a few times. The chain is built from TRBV18 and TRBJ1-5; D remains unclear. The length of the CDR3 is 14 residues. CDR1 and CDR2 (germline): KGHSH, LQKENI. Trimming took off 4 bases at V and 0 bases at J, with 7 bases between the two ends. The CDR3 reads CASSRSGSNQPQHF. In nucleotides, the CDR3 is TGTGCCAGCTCACGTTCAGGTAGCAATCAGCCCCAGCATTTT.

This sequence joins TRBV4-3 and TRBJ2-1; D might be TRBD2 (6 bases). This CDR3 is built from 13 residues. V was pared by 4 bases and J by 6 bases, with 10 bases between. Germline values: CDR1 LGHNA, CDR2 YSLEER. The CDR3 protein is CASSLGLLNEQFF. The DNA of the CDR3 is TGCGCCAGCAGCCTGGGACTCCTCAATGAGCAGTTCTTC.

The chain joins TRBV7-2 to TRBJ2-5; 8 bases line up with TRBD2. V trimming: 1 base; J trimming: 2 bases; junction bases outside the gene matches: 9. This CDR3 is 17 amino acids long. Germline CDR1 and CDR2: SGHTA and FQGNSA. CDR3 amino acids: CASSLGVAGSGQETQYF. In DNA form, the CDR3 reads TGTGCCAGCAGCTTAGGTGTAGCGGGGTCGGGGCAAGAGACCCAGTACTTC.

The rearrangement joins TRBV11-2 to TRBJ2-5; TRBD2 might be the D (7 bases). With 6 bases removed from V and 1 base from J, the gap between germline ends came to 12 bases. Germline CDR1 is SGHAT and CDR2 is FQNNGV. There are 14 residues in the CDR3. This chain's CDR3 is CASSSRGLQETQYF. In nucleotides, the CDR3 is TGTGCCAGCAGTTCGCGGGGGCTCCAAGAGACCCAGTACTTC. The full variable domain, with the rest looked up from reference TRBV11-2 and TRBJ2-5, is EAGVAQSPRYKIIEKRQSVAFWCNPISGHATLYWYQQILGQGPKLLIQFQNNGVVDDSQLPKDRFSAERLKGVDSTLKIQPAKLEDSAVYLCASSSRGLQETQYFGPGTRLLVL.

V is TRBV5-1 and J is TRBJ2-2; D might be TRBD1 (5 bases). The V end lost 7 bases, the J end lost 5 bases, and 21 bases lay between the germline ends. The CDR3 is 16 residues long. Per germline, CDR1 SGHRS and CDR2 YFSETQ. The DNA for the CDR3 is TGCGCCAGCTCCCCAATAGGACAAGCTTCGACCGGGGAGCTGTTTTTT. Translating gives CASSPIGQASTGELFF.

The table lists this clone with a count of one. This chain uses TRBV4-1 with TRBJ2-7; TRBD2 agrees at 8 bases. J gave up 2 bases and V 1 base, and 4 bases lay outside the gene matches. The CDR3 contains 15 residues. Germline values: CDR1 MGHRA, CDR2 YSYEKL. The CDR3 loop reads CASSQAGTSTYEQYF. The CDR3 coding sequence is TGCGCCAGCAGCCAAGCCGGGACTAGTACCTACGAGCAGTACTTC.

This clone was picked up a small number of times. J is TRBJ1-6 and V is TRBV5-8, with D perhaps matching TRBD1 (6 bases). This CDR3 spans 13 amino acids. The germline CDR1 and CDR2 sequences are SGHTS and YDEGEE. V lost 3 bases and J lost 10, with 11 bases in between. CDR3 sequence (DNA): TGTGCCAGCAGCTATAACAGGGAATCACCCCTCCACTTT. This translates into CASSYNRESPLHF.

The gene calls are TRBV19 and TRBJ2-7; 7 bases agree with TRBD1. The germline gives CDR1 LNHDA, CDR2 SQIVND (reference sequence). The CDR3 sequence is 14 residues long. V was clipped by 3 bases and J by 3 bases; unmatched bases: 5. CDR3 nucleotide sequence: TGTGCCAGTAGTATCCGGGACAGAAGCTACGAGCAGTACTTC. Translated: CASSIRDRSYEQYF.

J is TRBJ1-1 and V is TRBV5-5, with a possible D match to TRBD1 (6 bases). The V end was cut by 2 bases, the J end by 3 bases, with 11 bases between. This CDR3 region has 14 residues. CDR1 is SGHKS, CDR2 YYEKEE, per germline (reference sequence). CDR3 sequence (DNA): TGTGCCAGCAGCTTTCAGGGGTTCGACACTGAAGCTTTCTTT. Its protein is CASSFQGFDTEAFF.

The rearrangement links TRBV2 to TRBJ1-1; 11 positions match TRBD1. Germline assignment: CDR1 SNHLY and CDR2 FYNNEI. The ends lost 4 bases at V and 3 bases at J; junction bases unmatched: 4. This CDR3 has 15 residues. CDR3 DNA sequence: TGTGCCAGCAGTGGGGACAGGGGGGGGGACACTGAAGCTTTCTTT. Amino acids: CASSGDRGGDTEAFF.

CDR3 residues: CASSQGHRLACIEQFF. CDR3 in DNA: TGTGCCAGCAGCCAAGGCCACCGACTAGCGTGCATTGAGCAGTTCTTC. V is TRBV3-1 (or the pseudogene TRBV3-2) and J is TRBJ2-1, with 8 bases aligning to TRBD2. J gave up 9 bases and V 1 base, and 11 bases lay outside the gene matches. The CDR3 length is 16 residues. The germline V gene has CDR1 LGHDT and CDR2 YNNKEL (reference sequence).

This clone was found a few times. This chain's CDR3 is CASSTGTGRGEKLFF. The CDR3 coding sequence is TGCGCCAGCAGCACCGGGACAGGGAGGGGTGAAAAACTGTTTTTT. This chain joins TRBV5-1 and TRBJ1-4; 9 bases map to TRBD1. The CDR3 extends over 15 amino acids. Trimming at V came to 4 bases and at J to 7 bases, leaving 8 bases not matched to a gene. Per the germline V gene, CDR1 is SGHRS and CDR2 is YFSETQ.

The V gene is TRBV5-4, the J gene TRBJ2-7, with D uncertain. This CDR3 region has 16 residues. Deletions cut 4 bases from V and 0 bases from J, with 17 bases between. The germline V gene has CDR1 SGHNT and CDR2 YYREEE (reference sequence). The CDR3 nucleotides read TGTGCCAGCAGCGACCCGGCTACGACAAGCTCCTACGAGCAGTACTTC. This codes for CASSDPATTSSYEQYF. Full variable domain (missing parts from reference TRBV5-4 and TRBJ2-7): ETGVTQSPTHLIKTRGQQVTLRCSSQSGHNTVSWYQQALGQGPQFIFQYYREEENGRGNFPPRFSGLQFPNYSSELNVNALELDDSALYLCASSDPATTSSYEQYFGPGTRLTVT.